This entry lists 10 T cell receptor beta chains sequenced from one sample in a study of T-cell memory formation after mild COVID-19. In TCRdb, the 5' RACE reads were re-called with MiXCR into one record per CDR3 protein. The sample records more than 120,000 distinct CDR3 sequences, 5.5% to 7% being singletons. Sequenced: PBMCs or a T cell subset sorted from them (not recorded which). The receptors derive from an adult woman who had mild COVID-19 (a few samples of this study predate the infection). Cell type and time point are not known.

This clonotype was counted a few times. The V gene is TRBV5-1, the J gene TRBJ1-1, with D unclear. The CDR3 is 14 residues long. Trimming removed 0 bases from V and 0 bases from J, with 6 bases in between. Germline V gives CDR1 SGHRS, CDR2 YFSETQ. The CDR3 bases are TGCGCCAGCAGCTTGGCGGCAGTGAACACTGAAGCTTTCTTT. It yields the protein CASSLAAVNTEAFF. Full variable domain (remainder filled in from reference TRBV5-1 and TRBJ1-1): KAGVTQTPRYLIKTRGQQVTLSCSPISGHRSVSWYQQTPGQGLQFLFEYFSETQRNKGNFPGRFSGRQFSNSRSEMNVSTLELGDSALYLCASSLAAVNTEAFFGQGTRLTVV.

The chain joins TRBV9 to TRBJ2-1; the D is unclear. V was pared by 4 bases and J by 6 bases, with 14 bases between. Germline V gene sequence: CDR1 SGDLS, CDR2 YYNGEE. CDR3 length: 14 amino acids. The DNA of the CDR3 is TGTGCCAGCAGCTCAGTAACTGCCCGCAATGAGCAGTTCTTC. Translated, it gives CASSSVTARNEQFF.

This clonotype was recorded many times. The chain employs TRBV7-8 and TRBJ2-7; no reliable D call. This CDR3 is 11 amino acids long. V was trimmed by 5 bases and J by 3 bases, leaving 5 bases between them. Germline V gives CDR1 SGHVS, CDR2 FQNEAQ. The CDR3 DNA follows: TGTGCCAGCAGCACCAGCTACGAGCAGTACTTC. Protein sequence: CASSTSYEQYF.

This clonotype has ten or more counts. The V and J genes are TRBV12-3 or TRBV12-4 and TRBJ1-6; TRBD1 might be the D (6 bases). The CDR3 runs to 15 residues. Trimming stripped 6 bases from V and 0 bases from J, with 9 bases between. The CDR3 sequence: CASRQGSSYNSPLHF. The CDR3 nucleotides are TGTGCCAGCAGGCAGGGGAGCTCCTATAATTCACCCCTCCACTTT.

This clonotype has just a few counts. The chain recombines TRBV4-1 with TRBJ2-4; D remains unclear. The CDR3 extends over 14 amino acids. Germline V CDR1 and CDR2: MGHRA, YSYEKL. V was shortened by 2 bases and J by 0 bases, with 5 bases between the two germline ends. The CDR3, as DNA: TGCGCCAGCAGCCAATTATTAGCCAAAAACATTCAGTACTTC. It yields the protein CASSQLLAKNIQYF.

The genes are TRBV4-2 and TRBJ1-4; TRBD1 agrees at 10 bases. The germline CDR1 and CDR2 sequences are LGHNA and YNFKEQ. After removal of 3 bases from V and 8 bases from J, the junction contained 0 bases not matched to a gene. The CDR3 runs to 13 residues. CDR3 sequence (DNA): TGTGCCAGCAGCCAGGGACAGGGGGAAAAACTGTTTTTT. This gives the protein CASSQGQGEKLFF.

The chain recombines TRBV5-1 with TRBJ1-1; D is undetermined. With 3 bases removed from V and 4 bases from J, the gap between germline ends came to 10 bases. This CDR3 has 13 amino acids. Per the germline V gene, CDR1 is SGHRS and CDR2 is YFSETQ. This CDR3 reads CASSSLFGTEAFF. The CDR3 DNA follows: TGCGCCAGCAGCTCACTGTTCGGCACTGAAGCTTTCTTT.

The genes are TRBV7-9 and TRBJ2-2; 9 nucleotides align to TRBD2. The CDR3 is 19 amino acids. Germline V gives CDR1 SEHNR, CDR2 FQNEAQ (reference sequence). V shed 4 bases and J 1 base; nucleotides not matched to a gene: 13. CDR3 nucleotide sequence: TGTGCCAGCAGCTACATCCTAGCGGGGACCCTTAAGAACACCGGGGAGCTGTTTTTT. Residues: CASSYILAGTLKNTGELFF.

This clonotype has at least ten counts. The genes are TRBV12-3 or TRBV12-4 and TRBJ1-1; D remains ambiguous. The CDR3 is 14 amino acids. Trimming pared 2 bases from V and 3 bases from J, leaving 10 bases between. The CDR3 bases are TGTGCCAGCAGTTTACAGGAAGTTCACACTGAAGCTTTCTTT. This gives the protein CASSLQEVHTEAFF.

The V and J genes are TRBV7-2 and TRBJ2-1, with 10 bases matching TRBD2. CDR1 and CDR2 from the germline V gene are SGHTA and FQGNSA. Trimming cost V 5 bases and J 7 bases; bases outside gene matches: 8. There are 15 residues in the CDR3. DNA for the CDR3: TGTGCCAGCAGCGCCAGCGGGGGGGCCAAGAATGAGCAGTTCTTC. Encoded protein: CASSASGGAKNEQFF.